This T cell receptor beta chain derives from a study of blood T cell repertoires in COVID-19. Across the whole study: Material from acute and convalescent COVID-19 was sourced from the United States, Italy and Spain. Sample material is recorded as cDNA or gDNA derived from T cells, B-cell-depleted T cells, or PBMCs.

In the original workflow: Nucleated cell number was recorded as an estimate derived from reference gene primer amplification. The data were produced by immunoSEQ multiplex PCR, yet TCRdb's version contains in-frame clones alone and is incomplete. V, J and clone size are those of that table, while D and trimming were read from the DNA. The table shows about 200,000 clones, with more than 70% occurring only once. With V trimmed by 5 bases and J by 7 bases, 2 bases remained unmatched. The CDR3 has 13 amino acids. V is TRBV12-3 or TRBV12-4 and J is TRBJ1-4; 9 nucleotides match TRBD1. The sequence was obtained from a woman between 45 and 65 years old with acute or convalescent COVID-19. Sequenced: peripheral blood. Here the CDR3 DNA reads TGTGCCAGCAGTCGACAGGGGGTTGAAAAACTGTTTTTT. Amino acids: CASSRQGVEKLFF.